What follows are 16 T cell receptor beta chains derived from one specimen sequenced in a study of cytomegalovirus exposure and HLA in healthy donors (dated by TCRdb to the late 2010s). Libraries were made using the immunoSEQ multiplex PCR assay. For the multiplex PCR, a mixture combining 60 forward primers for TCR Vbeta segments and 13 reverse primers for TCR Jbeta segments was used. Imported from immuneACCESS, the table was reduced by TCRdb to in-frame sequences with V and J called. These copies leave out some clones; in studies compared against another copy, an unresolved V gene accounts for under half, and the cause of the remainder is not known. Within this sample are 210,000 or so clones, with 65% to 80% of them counted one time only. Of the sample, 0.22% falls within the top ten clones. Sequences were obtained from PBMCs. These receptors were obtained from a girl aged 2-9 years in good health and CMV-seronegative.

The J gene is TRBJ1-1, the V gene TRBV7-9, with TRBD1 as a possible D gene (5 bases). V was cut by 8 bases and J by 1 base, with 26 bases left in between. The CDR3 is 18 residues long. Germline CDR1 reads SEHNR; CDR2 reads FQNEAQ (reference sequence). The CDR3 here is CASAFPKGGGAQNTEAFF. The DNA for the CDR3 is TGTGCCAGCGCTTTCCCTAAAGGAGGAGGGGCCCAGAACACTGAAGCTTTCTTT.

The V gene is TRBV6-5, the J gene TRBJ2-7, with 8 bases matching TRBD1. The CDR3 totals 13 residues. Germline trimming cut 5 bases from V and 6 bases from J; bases unmatched to any gene: 6. Germline-derived CDR1 and CDR2 are MNHEY and SVGAGI. The CDR3 DNA is TGTGCCAGCAGTCCCGGACAGGGTCGCGAGCAGTACTTC. The encoded protein is CASSPGQGREQYF.

V and J are TRBV2 and TRBJ1-4; no reliable D call. The CDR3 sequence is 16 residues long. Germline V CDR1 and CDR2: SNHLY, FYNNEI. The V end was cut by 7 bases, the J end by 7 bases, with 22 bases between. The chain's CDR3 is CASISASLGPSEKLFF. The CDR3 nucleotides are TGTGCCAGCATTTCGGCTAGCCTTGGGCCTTCTGAAAAACTGTTTTTT.

Only a few counts were recorded for this clone. The V and J genes are TRBV5-4 and TRBJ2-5; TRBD2 matches 9 bases. This CDR3 region has 12 residues. With V trimmed by 3 bases and J by 9 bases, 3 bases remained unmatched. The germline gives CDR1 SGHNT, CDR2 YYREEE (reference sequence). The CDR3 loop is CASSSGGGAQYF. CDR3 DNA: TGTGCCAGCAGCTCGGGCGGGGGGGCCCAGTACTTC.

This chain uses TRBV4-1 with TRBJ1-6; D gene ambiguous. V lost 0 bases, J lost 7 bases, and 13 bases lay in between. Per the germline V gene, CDR1 is MGHRA and CDR2 is YSYEKL. CDR3 size: 16 residues. The CDR3 sequence is CASSQDLGVRNSPLHF. The CDR3 DNA reads as TGCGCCAGCAGCCAAGATCTAGGAGTTAGAAATTCACCCCTCCACTTT.

The V gene is TRBV6-1, the J gene TRBJ1-3; D is perhaps TRBD1 (5 bases). The CDR3 has 15 residues. The germline V gene has CDR1 MNHNS and CDR2 SASEGT. The V and J ends lost 7 bases and 1 base respectively, with 14 bases between them. CDR3 protein: CASTREGYSGNTIYF. In DNA, the CDR3 is TGTGCCAGCACCAGGGAGGGGTATTCTGGAAACACCATATATTTT.

This chain's CDR3 is CASSPLQGIIPYEQYF. DNA for the CDR3: TGTGCCAGCAGCCCGTTACAGGGGATCATACCCTACGAGCAGTACTTC. V gene TRBV7-9 combines with J gene TRBJ2-7; 7 nucleotides match TRBD1. V was clipped by 5 bases and J by 2 bases; unmatched bases: 12. Germline V gene lookup returns CDR1 SEHNR and CDR2 FQNEAQ (reference sequence). The CDR3 loop spans 16 amino acids.

This clone came up a few times. The chain links TRBV6-6 to TRBJ1-1, with TRBD1 as a possible D gene (5 bases). The CDR3 consists of 13 residues. CDR1 MNHNY and CDR2 SVGAGI come from the germline V gene (reference sequence). V was pared by 0 bases and J by 7 bases, with 9 bases between. For the CDR3, the DNA is TGTGCCAGCAGTTACTCCCTAGGGGATGAAGCTTTCTTT. Translating it yields CASSYSLGDEAFF.

This clone has more than one count but fewer than ten. The chain uses TRBV6-5 and TRBJ1-3; 10 bases map to TRBD1. Losses at the gene ends were 4 bases for V and 15 bases for J; bases not matched to a gene: 9. The CDR3 covers 13 residues. CDR1 is MNHEY, CDR2 SVGAGI, per germline. CDR3 in DNA: TGTGCCAGCAGTTTGCAGGGACAGGGGACGGAATATTTT. It codes for CASSLQGQGTEYF.

The chain combines TRBV2 with TRBJ2-7; 7 bases are shared with TRBD1. Germline V CDR1 and CDR2: SNHLY, FYNNEI. After removal of 6 bases from V and 8 bases from J, the junction contained 13 bases not matched to a gene. The length of the CDR3 is 14 residues. CDR3 in amino acids: CASRDRLRFTKQYF. CDR3 coding DNA: TGTGCCAGCAGGGACAGGTTGCGCTTTACGAAGCAGTACTTC. The whole variable domain, filled in from reference TRBV2 and TRBJ2-7, reads EPEVTQTPSHQVTQMGQEVILRCVPISNHLYFYWYRQILGQKVEFLVSFYNNEISEKSEIFDDQFSVERPDGSNFTLKIRSTKLEDSAMYFCASRDRLRFTKQYFGPGTRLTVT.

The chain employs TRBV5-1 and TRBJ1-5; tentative D call: TRBD1 (5 bases). Germline V gene lookup returns CDR1 SGHRS and CDR2 YFSETQ. The ends were cut back, 0 bases at V and 7 bases at J, with 8 bases in the middle. This CDR3 has 13 amino acids. The CDR3 DNA reads as TGCGCCAGCAGCTTGGGAGACAGCCAGCCCCAGCATTTT. Its protein is CASSLGDSQPQHF.

J is TRBJ1-2 and V is TRBV6-1; a weak D match, TRBD1 (6 bases). Trimming removed 0 bases at V and 8 bases at J, with 13 bases between. The CDR3 spans 14 residues. Per germline, CDR1 MNHNS and CDR2 SASEGT. CDR3 coding DNA: TGTGCCAGCAGTGAAGCTTTTCCAGGGGAAGGCTACACCTTC. It encodes CASSEAFPGEGYTF.

The chain combines TRBV2 with TRBJ1-5, with a weak D call TRBD1 (6 bases). The CDR3 runs 16 residues. Germline CDR1 and CDR2: SNHLY and FYNNEI. V lost 5 bases and J lost 6, with 20 bases in between. The CDR3 region has the DNA TGTGCCAGCAGTCTTCGCGGACAGTCCCGTCTTCAGCCCCAGCATTTT. Protein sequence: CASSLRGQSRLQPQHF.

The genes are TRBV10-3 and TRBJ1-1; 9 bases are shared with TRBD1. V gave up 7 bases and J gave up 1 base; unmatched junction bases: 7. This CDR3 is built from 15 residues. In germline, CDR1 is ENHRY, CDR2 SYGVKD. The CDR3 sequence: CAITRDRAQNTEAFF. Written as DNA, the CDR3 is TGTGCCATCACCCGGGACAGGGCACAGAACACTGAAGCTTTCTTT.

V gene TRBV11-2 combines with J gene TRBJ1-2; a possible D gene is TRBD1 (6 bases). Trimming stripped 1 base from V and 8 bases from J, with 14 bases between. The CDR3 totals 14 residues. Germline CDR1 SGHAT, CDR2 FQNNGV. Here the CDR3 reads CASSLVGSRGGYTF. For the CDR3, the DNA is TGTGCCAGCAGCTTAGTTGGGTCGAGGGGGGGCTACACCTTC.

This chain uses TRBV11-3 with TRBJ2-3; D uncertain. V shed 5 bases and J shed 1 base, with 13 bases lying between them. Germline CDR1 and CDR2: SGHNT and YENEEA. This CDR3 has 15 residues. In DNA form, the CDR3 reads TGTGCCAGCAGCCAGACAAGTACTCGCACAGATACGCAGTATTTT. This translates into CASSQTSTRTDTQYF.